This TCR beta chain comes out of a study of blood T cell repertoires in COVID-19. Across the study: Specimens from acute and convalescent COVID-19 originated in the United States, Italy and Spain.

The CDR3 has 15 amino acids. The germline V gene has CDR1 MGHDK and CDR2 SYGVNS. Trimming removed 3 bases from V and 10 bases from J; junction bases left unmatched: 9. Original processing notes: Reference gene primers were amplified, and this amplification served to estimate nucleated cell counts. Using immunoSEQ multiplex PCR, the repertoire was profiled, and TCRdb retains in-frame clones only, with some absent. The V and J calls and clone size are taken from that table; D and trimming were inferred from the DNA. In the table there are 85,000 to 100,000 clones, 60% to 85% of which are singletons. This TCR was sampled from a man aged 50 or older who had recovered from COVID-19. Sequenced sample: peripheral blood. V and J are TRBV25-1 and TRBJ1-6, with 7 bases that match TRBD1. This chain's CDR3 is CASSDHETGFSPLHF. The CDR3 region has the DNA TGTGCCAGCAGTGATCACGAGACAGGGTTCTCACCCCTCCACTTT.